This T cell receptor (beta chain) derives from a study of blood T cell repertoires in COVID-19. Using immunoSEQ multiplex PCR, the repertoire was profiled, and TCRdb retains in-frame clones only, with some absent. The sample includes about 180,000 clones, roughly 85% of them seen just once. The CDR3 loop spans 11 amino acids. Looked up from germline, CDR1 is SGHDN and CDR2 is FVKESK. V was shortened by 5 bases and J by 14 bases, with 10 bases between the two germline ends. Ages ranged from about 18 to 90 years, with residence in under 25 US areas. The source of this sequence is a man in his 60s who had recovered from COVID-19. Sample: PBMCs or T cells enriched from blood (not recorded which). This chain connects TRBV14 to TRBJ1-6; D unresolved. The CDR3 region is CASSYGSALHF. The CDR3 DNA sequence: TGTGCCAGCAGCTACGGTAGCGCCCTCCACTTT.